The clone carrying this TCR beta chain was observed many times. Its antigen is as yet unknown. The data were taken from a study of read filtering for tumor transcriptome and immune sequencing. General study findings and limits: This fraction held mixed bone marrow immune cells after CD138-negative sorting.

The CDR3 sequence is 12 residues long. The V gene's germline CDR1 is DFQATT and CDR2 SNEGSKA (reference sequence). This library used 300 to 450 ng RNA and molecular barcoded adaptors spanning alpha/delta and beta/gamma chains. TCRdb reanalysed the reads using MiXCR and keeps one entry per CDR3 protein. The table records more than 30,000 distinct CDR3 sequences, about 14% of them present only once. J is TRBJ2-7 and V is TRBV20-1; D might be TRBD2 (7 bases). This TCR derives from a donor over 35 with multiple myeloma. Sequencing input: a population of CD138-negative cells sorted from bone marrow. As DNA, the CDR3 is TGCAGAATAGGGGGGGGCCGGAACGAGCAGTACTTC. This gives the protein CRIGGGRNEQYF.